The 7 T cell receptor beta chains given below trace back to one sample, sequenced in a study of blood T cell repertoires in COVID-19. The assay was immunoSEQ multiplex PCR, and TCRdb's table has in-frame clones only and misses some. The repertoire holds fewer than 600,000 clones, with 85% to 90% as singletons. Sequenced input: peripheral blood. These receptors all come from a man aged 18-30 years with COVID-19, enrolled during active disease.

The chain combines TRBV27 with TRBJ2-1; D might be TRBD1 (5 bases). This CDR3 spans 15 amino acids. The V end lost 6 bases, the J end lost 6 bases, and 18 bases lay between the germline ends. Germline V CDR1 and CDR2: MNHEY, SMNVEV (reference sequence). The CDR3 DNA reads TGTGCCAGCAGCCTAACTCCAGGGCTGGGCAATGAGCAGTTCTTC. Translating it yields CASSLTPGLGNEQFF.

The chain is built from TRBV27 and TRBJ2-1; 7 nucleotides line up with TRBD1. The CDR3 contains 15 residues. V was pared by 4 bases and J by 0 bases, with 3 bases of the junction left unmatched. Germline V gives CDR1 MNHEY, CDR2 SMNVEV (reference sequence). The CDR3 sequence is CASSWTGSSYNEQFF. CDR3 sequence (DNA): TGTGCCAGCAGTTGGACAGGTAGCTCCTACAATGAGCAGTTCTTC.

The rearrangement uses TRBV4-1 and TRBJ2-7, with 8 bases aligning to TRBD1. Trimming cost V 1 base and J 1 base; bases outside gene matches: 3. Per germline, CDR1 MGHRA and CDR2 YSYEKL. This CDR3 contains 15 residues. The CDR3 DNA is TGCGCCAGCAGCCAAGGGACAGGGCAATCCTACGAGCAGTACTTC. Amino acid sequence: CASSQGTGQSYEQYF.

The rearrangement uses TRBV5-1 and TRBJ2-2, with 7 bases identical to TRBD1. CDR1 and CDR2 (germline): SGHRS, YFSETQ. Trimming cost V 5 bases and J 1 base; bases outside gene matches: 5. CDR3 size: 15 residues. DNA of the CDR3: TGCGCCAGCAGGACGGGACAGTTGAACACCGGGGAGCTGTTTTTT. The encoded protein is CASRTGQLNTGELFF.

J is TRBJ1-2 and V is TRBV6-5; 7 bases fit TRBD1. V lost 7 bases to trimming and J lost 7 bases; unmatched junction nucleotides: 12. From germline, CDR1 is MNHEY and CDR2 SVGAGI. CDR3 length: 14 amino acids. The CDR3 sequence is CASIQDRTGIGYTF. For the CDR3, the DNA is TGTGCCAGCATCCAGGACAGGACGGGTATTGGCTACACCTTC.

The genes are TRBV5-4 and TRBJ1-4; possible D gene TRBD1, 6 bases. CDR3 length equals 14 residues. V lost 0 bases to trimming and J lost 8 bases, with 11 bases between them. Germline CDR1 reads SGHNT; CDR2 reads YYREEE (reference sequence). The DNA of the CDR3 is TGTGCCAGCAGCTTGGCTGGGGGCCCCGAAAAACTGTTTTTT. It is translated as CASSLAGGPEKLFF.

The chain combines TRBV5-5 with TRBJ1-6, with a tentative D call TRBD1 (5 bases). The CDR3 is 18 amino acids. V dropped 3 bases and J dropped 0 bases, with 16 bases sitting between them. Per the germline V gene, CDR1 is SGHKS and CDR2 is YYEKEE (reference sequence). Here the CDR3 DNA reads TGTGCCAGCAGCTCCCCGGGGGGAGAAAGCTCCTATAATTCACCCCTCCACTTT. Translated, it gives CASSSPGGESSYNSPLHF.